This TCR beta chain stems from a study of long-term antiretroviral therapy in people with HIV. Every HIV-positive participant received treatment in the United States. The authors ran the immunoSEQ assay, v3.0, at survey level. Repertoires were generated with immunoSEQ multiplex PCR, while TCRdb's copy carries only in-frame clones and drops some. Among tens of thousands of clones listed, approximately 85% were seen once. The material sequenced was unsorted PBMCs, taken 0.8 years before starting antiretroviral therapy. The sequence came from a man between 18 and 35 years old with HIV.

DNA of the CDR3: TGCAGTGCGAGACAGGGCGCTGAAGCTTTCTTT. This encodes CSARQGAEAFF. The chain has TRBV20-1 and TRBJ1-1, with 7 bases lining up with TRBD1. CDR1 is DFQATT, CDR2 SNEGSKA, per germline (reference sequence). V dropped 6 bases and J dropped 6; count of bases not matched to a gene: 4. There are 11 residues in the CDR3.